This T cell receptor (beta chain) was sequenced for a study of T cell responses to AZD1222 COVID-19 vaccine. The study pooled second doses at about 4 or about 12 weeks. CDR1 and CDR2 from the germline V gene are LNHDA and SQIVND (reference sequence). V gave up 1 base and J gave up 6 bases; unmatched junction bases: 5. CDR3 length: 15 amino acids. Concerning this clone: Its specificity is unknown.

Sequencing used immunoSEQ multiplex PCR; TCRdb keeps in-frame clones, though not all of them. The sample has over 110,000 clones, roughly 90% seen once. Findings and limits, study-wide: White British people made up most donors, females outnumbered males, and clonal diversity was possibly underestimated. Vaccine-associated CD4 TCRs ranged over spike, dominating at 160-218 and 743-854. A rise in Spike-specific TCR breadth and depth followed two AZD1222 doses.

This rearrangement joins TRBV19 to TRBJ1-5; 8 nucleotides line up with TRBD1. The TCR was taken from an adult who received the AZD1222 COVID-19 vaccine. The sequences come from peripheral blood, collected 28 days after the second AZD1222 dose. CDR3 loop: CASSIGGTGRQPQHF. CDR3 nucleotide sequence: TGTGCCAGTAGTATAGGAGGGACAGGACGTCAGCCCCAGCATTTT.